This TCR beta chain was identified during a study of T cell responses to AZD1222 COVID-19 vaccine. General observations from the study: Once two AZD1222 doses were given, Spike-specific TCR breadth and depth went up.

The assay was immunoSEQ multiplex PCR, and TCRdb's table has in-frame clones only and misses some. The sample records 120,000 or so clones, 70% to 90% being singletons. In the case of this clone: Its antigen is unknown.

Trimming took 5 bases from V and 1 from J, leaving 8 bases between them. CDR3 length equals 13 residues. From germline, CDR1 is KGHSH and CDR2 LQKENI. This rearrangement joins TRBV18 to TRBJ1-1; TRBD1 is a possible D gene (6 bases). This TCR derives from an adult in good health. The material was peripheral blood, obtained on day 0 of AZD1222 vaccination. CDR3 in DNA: TGTGCCAGCTCAGGACAGTCGAACACTGAAGCTTTCTTT. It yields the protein CASSGQSNTEAFF.